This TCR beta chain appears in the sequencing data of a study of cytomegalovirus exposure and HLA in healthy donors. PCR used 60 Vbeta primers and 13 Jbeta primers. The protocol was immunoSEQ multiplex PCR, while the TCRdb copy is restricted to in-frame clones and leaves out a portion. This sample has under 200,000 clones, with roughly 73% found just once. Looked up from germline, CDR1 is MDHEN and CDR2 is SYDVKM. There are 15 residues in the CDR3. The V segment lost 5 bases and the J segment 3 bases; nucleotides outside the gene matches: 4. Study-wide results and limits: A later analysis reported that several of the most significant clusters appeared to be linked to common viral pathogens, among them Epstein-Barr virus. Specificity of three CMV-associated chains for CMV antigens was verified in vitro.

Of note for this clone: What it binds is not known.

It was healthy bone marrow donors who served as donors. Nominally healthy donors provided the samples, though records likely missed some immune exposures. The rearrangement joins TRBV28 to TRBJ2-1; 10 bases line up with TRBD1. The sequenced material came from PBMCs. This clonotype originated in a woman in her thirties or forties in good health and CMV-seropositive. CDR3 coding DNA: TGTGCCAGCAGTATGACAGGGGGCAACTACAATGAGCAGTTCTTC. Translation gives CASSMTGGNYNEQFF.